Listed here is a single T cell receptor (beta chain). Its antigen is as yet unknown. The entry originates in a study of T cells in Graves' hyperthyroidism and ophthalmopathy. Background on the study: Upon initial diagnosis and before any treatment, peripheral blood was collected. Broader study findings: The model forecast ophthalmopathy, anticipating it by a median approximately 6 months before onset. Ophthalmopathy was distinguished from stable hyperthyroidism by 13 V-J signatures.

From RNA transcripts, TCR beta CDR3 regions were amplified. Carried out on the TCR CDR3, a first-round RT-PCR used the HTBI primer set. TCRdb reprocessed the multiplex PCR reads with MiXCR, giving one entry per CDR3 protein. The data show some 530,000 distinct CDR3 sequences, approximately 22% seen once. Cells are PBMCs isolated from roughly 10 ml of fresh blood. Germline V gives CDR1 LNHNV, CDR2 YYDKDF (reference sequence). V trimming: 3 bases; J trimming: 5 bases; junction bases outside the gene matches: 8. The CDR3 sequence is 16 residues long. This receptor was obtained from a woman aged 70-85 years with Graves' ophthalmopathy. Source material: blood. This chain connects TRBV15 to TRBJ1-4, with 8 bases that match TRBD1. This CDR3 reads CATSSELDRANEKLFF. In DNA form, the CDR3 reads TGTGCCACCAGCAGTGAACTGGACAGGGCAAATGAAAAACTGTTTTTT.